This T cell receptor beta chain was documented in a study of human T cells and chemical hapten exposure. The wider study: Diphenylcyclopropenone was administered weekly to the scalp of patients throughout the roughly 24-week study.

Documented time point: patch test 1, 2 weeks after DPC sensitization. The sample's treatment: therapeutic diphenylcyclopropenone sensitization with weekly scalp DPC. Alopecia patients deemed DPC-suitable, aged 18 to 70, excluding pregnancy. Study results and caveats: Expanded TCRs were compared with controls, and the expanded TCRs formed significantly more large CDR3 similarity clusters.

Only a few counts were recorded for this clonotype. Its matching antigen is unknown. In TCRdb, the RACE reads were re-called with MiXCR into one record per CDR3 protein. This table holds about 340,000 distinct CDR3 sequences, roughly 6.9% found once. This TCR derives from a woman aged 18-30 years with alopecia areata. Some clones in this sample may be carry-over from other donors' samples. The sample consisted of whole blood, taken in connection with sensitization to the hapten diphenylcyclopropenone (DPC).

The CDR3 sequence is CASSGRDRAISTDTQYF. The CDR3 DNA follows: TGTGCCAGCAGCGGCCGGGACAGGGCCATTAGCACAGATACGCAGTATTTT. The chain employs TRBV7-8 and TRBJ2-3, with 9 bases fitting TRBD1. J lost 0 bases, V lost 5 bases, and 9 bases had no gene match. Germline assignment: CDR1 SGHVS and CDR2 FQNEAQ. The CDR3 has 17 amino acids. The variable domain in full, completed from reference TRBV7-8 and TRBJ2-3, reads GAGVSQSPRYKVAKRGQDVALRCDPISGHVSLFWYQQALGQGPEFLTYFQNEAQLDKSGLPSDRFFAERPEGSVSTLKIQRTQQEDSAVYLCASSGRDRAISTDTQYFGPGTRLTVL.